One TCR beta chain is described in this entry. This entry belongs to a study of blood T cell repertoires in COVID-19. Repertoires were generated with immunoSEQ multiplex PCR, while TCRdb's copy carries only in-frame clones and drops some. The sample includes some 270,000 clones, roughly 85% of them seen just once. Trimming shortened V by 4 bases and J by 0 bases, and 9 bases separated the two germline ends. Germline V gene data show CDR1 as MGHDK and CDR2 as SYGVNS. CDR3 length: 15 amino acids. The receptor was derived from a woman aged 70-85 years with acute or convalescent COVID-19. The rearrangement uses TRBV25-1 and TRBJ1-4, with D unclear. The sample taken for sequencing was peripheral blood. The CDR3 DNA follows: TGTGCCAGCAGTGCGTCACGGTCAACTAATGAAAAACTGTTTTTT. Translated, it gives CASSASRSTNEKLFF.